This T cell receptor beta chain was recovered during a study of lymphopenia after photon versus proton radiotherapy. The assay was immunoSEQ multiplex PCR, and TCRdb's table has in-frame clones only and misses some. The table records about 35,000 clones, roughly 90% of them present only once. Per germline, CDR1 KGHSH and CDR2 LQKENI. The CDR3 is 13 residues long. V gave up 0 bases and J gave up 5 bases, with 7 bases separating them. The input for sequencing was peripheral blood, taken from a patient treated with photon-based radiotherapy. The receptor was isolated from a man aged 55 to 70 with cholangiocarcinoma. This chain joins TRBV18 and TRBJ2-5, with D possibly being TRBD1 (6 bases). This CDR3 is CASSPPTGETQYF. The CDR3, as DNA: TGTGCCAGCTCACCACCTACAGGGGAGACCCAGTACTTC.